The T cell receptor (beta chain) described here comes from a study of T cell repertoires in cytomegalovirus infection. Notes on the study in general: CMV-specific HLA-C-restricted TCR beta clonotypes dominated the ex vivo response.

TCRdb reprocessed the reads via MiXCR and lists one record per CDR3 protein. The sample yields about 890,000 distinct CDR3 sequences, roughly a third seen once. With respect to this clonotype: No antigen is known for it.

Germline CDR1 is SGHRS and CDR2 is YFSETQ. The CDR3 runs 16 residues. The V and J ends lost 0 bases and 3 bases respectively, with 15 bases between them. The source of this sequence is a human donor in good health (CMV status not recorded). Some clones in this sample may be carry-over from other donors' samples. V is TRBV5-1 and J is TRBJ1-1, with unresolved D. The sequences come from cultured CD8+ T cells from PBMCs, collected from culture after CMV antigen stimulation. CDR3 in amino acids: CASSLEAGSTDTEAFF. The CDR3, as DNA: TGCGCCAGCAGCTTGGAGGCAGGCAGTACGGACACTGAAGCTTTCTTT.